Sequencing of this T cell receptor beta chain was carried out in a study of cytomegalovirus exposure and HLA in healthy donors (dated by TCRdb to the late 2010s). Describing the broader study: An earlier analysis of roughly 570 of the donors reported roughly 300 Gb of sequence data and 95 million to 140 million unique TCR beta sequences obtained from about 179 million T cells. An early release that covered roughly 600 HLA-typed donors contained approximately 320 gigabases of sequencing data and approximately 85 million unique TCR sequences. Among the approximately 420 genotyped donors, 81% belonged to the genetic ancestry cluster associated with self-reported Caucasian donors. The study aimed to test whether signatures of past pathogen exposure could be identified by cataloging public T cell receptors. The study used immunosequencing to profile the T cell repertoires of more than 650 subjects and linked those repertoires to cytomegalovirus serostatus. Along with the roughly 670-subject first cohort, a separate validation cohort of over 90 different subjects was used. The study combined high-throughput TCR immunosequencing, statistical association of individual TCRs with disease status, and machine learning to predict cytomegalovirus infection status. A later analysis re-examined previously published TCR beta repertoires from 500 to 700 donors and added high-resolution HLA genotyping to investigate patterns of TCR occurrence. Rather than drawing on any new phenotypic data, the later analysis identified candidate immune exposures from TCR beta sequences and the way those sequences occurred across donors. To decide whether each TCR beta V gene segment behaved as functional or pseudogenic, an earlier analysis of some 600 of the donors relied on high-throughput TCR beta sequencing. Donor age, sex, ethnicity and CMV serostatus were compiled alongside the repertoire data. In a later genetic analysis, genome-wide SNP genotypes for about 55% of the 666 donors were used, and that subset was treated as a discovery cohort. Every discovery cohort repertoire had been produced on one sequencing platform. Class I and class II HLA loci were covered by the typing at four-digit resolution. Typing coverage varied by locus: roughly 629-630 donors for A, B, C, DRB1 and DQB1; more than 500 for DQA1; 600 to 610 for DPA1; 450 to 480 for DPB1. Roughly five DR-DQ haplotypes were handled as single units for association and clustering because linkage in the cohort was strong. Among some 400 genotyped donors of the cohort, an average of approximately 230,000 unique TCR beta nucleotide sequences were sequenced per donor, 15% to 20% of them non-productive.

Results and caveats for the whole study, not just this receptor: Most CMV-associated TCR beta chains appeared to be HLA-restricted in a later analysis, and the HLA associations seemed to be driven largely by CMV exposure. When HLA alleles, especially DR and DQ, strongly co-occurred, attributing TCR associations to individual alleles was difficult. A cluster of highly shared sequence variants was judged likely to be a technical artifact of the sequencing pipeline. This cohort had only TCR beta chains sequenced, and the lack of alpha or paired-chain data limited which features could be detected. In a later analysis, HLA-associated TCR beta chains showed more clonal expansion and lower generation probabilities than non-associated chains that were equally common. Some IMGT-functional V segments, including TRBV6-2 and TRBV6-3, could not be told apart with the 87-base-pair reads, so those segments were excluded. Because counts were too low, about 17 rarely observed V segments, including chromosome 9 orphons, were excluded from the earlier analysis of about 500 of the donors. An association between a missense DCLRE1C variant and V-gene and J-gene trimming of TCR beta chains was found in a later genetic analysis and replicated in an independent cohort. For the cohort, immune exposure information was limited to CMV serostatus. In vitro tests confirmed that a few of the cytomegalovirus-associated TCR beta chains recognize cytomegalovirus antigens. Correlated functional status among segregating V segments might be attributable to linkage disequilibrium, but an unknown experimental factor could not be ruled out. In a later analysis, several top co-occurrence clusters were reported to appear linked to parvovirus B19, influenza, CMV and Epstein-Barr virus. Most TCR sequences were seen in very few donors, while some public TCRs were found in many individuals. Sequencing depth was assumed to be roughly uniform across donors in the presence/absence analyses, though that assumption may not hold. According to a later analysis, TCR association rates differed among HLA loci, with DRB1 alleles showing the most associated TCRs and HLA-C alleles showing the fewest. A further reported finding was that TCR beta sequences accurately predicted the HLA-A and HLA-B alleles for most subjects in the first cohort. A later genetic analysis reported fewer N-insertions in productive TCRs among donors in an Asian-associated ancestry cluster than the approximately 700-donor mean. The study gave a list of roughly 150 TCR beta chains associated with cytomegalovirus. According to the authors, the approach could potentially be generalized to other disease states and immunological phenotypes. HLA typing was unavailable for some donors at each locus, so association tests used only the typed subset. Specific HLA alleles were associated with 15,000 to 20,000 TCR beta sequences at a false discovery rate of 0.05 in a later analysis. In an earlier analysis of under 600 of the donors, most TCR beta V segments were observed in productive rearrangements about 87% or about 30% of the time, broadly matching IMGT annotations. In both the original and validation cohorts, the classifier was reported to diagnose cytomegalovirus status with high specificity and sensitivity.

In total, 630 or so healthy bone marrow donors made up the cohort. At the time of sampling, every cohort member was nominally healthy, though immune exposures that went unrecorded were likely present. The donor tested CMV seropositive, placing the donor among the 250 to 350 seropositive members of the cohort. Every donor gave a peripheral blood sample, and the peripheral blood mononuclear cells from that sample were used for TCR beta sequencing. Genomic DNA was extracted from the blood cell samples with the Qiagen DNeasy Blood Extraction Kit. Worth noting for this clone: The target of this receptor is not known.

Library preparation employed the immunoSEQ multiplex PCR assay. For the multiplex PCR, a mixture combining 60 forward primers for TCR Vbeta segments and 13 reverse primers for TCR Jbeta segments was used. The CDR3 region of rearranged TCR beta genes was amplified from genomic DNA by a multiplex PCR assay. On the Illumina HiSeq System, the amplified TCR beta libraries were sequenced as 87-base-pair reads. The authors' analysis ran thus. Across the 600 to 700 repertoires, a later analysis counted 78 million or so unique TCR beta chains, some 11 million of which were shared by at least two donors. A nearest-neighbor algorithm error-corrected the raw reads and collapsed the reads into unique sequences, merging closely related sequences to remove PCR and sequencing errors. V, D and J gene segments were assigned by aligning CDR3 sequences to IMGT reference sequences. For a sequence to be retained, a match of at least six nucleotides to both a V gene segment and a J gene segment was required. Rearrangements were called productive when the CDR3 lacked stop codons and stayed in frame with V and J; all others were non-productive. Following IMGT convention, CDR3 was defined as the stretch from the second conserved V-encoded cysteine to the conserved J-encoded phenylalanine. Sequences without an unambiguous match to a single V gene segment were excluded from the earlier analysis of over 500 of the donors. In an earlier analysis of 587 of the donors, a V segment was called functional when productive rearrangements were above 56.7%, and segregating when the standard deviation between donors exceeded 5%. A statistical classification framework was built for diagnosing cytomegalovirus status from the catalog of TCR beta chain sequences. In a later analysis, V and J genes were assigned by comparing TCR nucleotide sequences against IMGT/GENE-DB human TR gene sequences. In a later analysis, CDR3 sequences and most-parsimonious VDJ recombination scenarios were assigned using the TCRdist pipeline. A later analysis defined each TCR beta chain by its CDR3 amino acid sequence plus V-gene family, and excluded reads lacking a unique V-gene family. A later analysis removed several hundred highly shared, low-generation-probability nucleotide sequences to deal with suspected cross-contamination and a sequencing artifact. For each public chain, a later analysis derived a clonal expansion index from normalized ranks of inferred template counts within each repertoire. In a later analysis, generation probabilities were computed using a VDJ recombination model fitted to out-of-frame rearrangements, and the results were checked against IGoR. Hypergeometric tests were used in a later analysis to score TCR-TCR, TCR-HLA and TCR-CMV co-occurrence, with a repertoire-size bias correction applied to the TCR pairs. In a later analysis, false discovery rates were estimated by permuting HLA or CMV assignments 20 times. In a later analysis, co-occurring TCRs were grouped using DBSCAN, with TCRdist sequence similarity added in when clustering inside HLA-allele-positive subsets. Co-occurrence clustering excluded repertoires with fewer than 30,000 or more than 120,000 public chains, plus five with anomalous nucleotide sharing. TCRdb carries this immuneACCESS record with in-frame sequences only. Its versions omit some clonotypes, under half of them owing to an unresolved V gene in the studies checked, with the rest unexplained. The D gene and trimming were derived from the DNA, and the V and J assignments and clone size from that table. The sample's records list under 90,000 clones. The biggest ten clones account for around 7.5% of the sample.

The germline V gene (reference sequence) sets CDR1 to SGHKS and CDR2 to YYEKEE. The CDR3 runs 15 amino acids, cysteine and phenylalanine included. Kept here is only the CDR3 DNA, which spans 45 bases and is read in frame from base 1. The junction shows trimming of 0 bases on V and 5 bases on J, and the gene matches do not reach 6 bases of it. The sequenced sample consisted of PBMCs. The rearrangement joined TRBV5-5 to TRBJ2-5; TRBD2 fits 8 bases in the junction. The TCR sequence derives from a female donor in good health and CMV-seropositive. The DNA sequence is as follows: TGTGCCAGCAGCTTGGTCGGGGGGGCTTGGGAGACCCAGTACTTC. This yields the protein CASSLVGGAWETQYF.